This TCR beta chain was observed in a study of cytomegalovirus exposure and HLA in healthy donors. About the study: Among roughly 180 million T cells, an earlier analysis found roughly 110 million unique TCR beta sequences.

Study-level points and caveats: The authors later found TCR association rates varying by HLA locus, with DRB1 most and HLA-C fewest.

PCR involved 60 Vbeta and 13 Jbeta primers. Sequencing used immunoSEQ multiplex PCR; TCRdb keeps in-frame clones, though not all of them. The sample holds some 91,000 clones, roughly 80% seen once. This CDR3 comprises 16 residues. Looked up from germline, CDR1 is SGHDN and CDR2 is FVKESK. V was clipped by 5 bases and J by 0 bases; unmatched bases: 7. A note on this clone: The target antigen is unknown.

Healthy donors of bone marrow made up the group. The V gene is TRBV14, the J gene TRBJ2-3; 8 positions agree with TRBD1. The specimen sequenced was PBMCs. This sequence originates from a man aged 40-55 years in good health and CMV-seropositive. The CDR3 loop is CASSSGQVLSTDTQYF. In nucleotides, the CDR3 is TGTGCCAGCAGCTCGGGACAGGTCCTAAGCACAGATACGCAGTATTTT. Complete variable domain (other parts from reference TRBV14 and TRBJ2-3): EAGVTQFPSHSVIEKGQTVTLRCDPISGHDNLYWYRRVMGKEIKFLLHFVKESKQDESGMPNNRFLAERTGGTYSTLKVQPAELEDSGVYFCASSSGQVLSTDTQYFGPGTRLTVL.